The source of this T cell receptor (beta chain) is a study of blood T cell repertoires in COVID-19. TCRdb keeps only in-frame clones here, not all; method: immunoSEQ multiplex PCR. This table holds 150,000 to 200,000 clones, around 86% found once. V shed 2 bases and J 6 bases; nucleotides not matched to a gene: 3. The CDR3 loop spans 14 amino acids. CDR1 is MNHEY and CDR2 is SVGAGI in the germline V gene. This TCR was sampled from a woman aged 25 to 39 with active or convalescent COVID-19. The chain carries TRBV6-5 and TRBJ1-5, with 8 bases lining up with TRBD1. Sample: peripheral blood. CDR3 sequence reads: CASSYGQGLQPQHF. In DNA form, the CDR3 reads TGTGCCAGCAGTTACGGACAGGGCCTTCAGCCCCAGCATTTT.